A selection of T cell receptor beta chains follows, all from one sample in a study of regulatory T cells in long-lasting Graves disease. MiXCR, applied by TCRdb to the multiplex PCR reads, yields one record per CDR3 protein. The sample yields approximately 360,000 distinct CDR3 sequences, about 10% seen once. These data were also filed under a second study, of T cells in Graves' hyperthyroidism and ophthalmopathy.

The sequencing used peripheral blood mononuclear cells (PBMCs), collected at new diagnosis, from a patient treated with antithyroid drugs. These receptor sequences come from a woman between 18 and 30 years old with Graves disease. CDR3s include the opening cysteine and the closing phenylalanine or tryptophan. The order of the fields is J gene, clone size, D gene, V gene, CDR3 DNA, CDR3 protein. The D gene is left open where the match is weak. Some rows have no size entry. The others give once, few or many, or a class for an expanded clone.

J gene: TRBJ1-2; clone size: many; D gene: .; V gene: TRBV10-3; CDR3 DNA: TGTGCCATCACTGCAGACAGAGGACCATATGGCTACACCTTC; CDR3 protein: CAITADRGPYGYTF
J gene: TRBJ1-2; clone size: many; D gene: .; V gene: TRBV24-1; CDR3 DNA: TGTGCCACCAGTGACCCCGCCCGGGATATCACTTCCTACACCTTC; CDR3 protein: CATSDPARDITSYTF
J gene: TRBJ1-2; clone size: few; D gene: TRBD1; V gene: TRBV7-9; CDR3 DNA: TGTGCCAGCAGCTTAATGGGACAGAAGAAGGATGGCTACACCTTC; CDR3 protein: CASSLMGQKKDGYTF
J gene: TRBJ2-5; clone size: .; D gene: .; V gene: TRBV12-3/TRBV12-4; CDR3 DNA: TGTGCCAGCAGTCGACAGCCAGGGGCCCAGTACTTC; CDR3 protein: CASSRQPGAQYF
J gene: TRBJ2-2; clone size: .; D gene: .; V gene: TRBV9; CDR3 DNA: TGTGCCAGCAGCGGCCTGGGGGCCAGGGACGACGGGGAGCTGTTTTTT; CDR3 protein: CASSGLGARDDGELFF
J gene: TRBJ1-6; clone size: few; D gene: .; V gene: TRBV10-3; CDR3 DNA: TGTGCCATCAGTGCCCGGGGTCTAAGTAGTATTGGTAATTCACCCCTCCACTTT; CDR3 protein: CAISARGLSSIGNSPLHF
J gene: TRBJ2-2; clone size: .; D gene: TRBD1; V gene: TRBV7-2; CDR3 DNA: TGTGCCAGCAGCCCGGACAGGGGGCGCACCGGGGAGCTGTTTTTT; CDR3 protein: CASSPDRGRTGELFF
J gene: TRBJ2-2; clone size: many; D gene: .; V gene: TRBV27; CDR3 DNA: TGTGCCAGCAGTTCAACCACCGGGGAGCTGTTTTTT; CDR3 protein: CASSSTTGELFF
J gene: TRBJ1-4; clone size: .; D gene: .; V gene: TRBV5-1; CDR3 DNA: TGCGCCAGCAGCATCCGCGACTGGGGGTTACGCGAAAAACTGTTTTTT; CDR3 protein: CASSIRDWGLREKLFF
J gene: TRBJ1-2; clone size: few; D gene: .; V gene: TRBV5-1; CDR3 DNA: TGCGCCAGCAGCCCCCATGGGAGGAGAGCTAACTATGGCTACACCTTC; CDR3 protein: CASSPHGRRANYGYTF
J gene: TRBJ1-5; clone size: few; D gene: .; V gene: TRBV30; CDR3 DNA: TGTGCCTGGAGCCCGACAGCAGGTCAGCCCCAGCATTTT; CDR3 protein: CAWSPTAGQPQHF
J gene: TRBJ2-1; clone size: .; D gene: TRBD2; V gene: TRBV13; CDR3 DNA: TGTGCCAGCAGCCTTCTCCGGGGGGGAGCCAGCAATGAGCAGTTCTTC; CDR3 protein: CASSLLRGGASNEQFF
J gene: TRBJ2-3; clone size: few; D gene: .; V gene: TRBV7-6; CDR3 DNA: TGTGCCAGCAGCCCCATCTGGTTGTCACCAGATACGCAGTATTTT; CDR3 protein: CASSPIWLSPDTQYF
J gene: TRBJ1-1; clone size: few; D gene: .; V gene: TRBV19; CDR3 DNA: TGTGCCAGTAGTATTGCACAGTCGAACACTGAAGCTTTCTTT; CDR3 protein: CASSIAQSNTEAFF
J gene: TRBJ2-1; clone size: .; D gene: TRBD1; V gene: TRBV11-3; CDR3 DNA: TGTGCCAGCAGCTCGTACGACAGGGGAAACAATGAGCAGTTCTTC; CDR3 protein: CASSSYDRGNNEQFF
J gene: TRBJ1-3; clone size: .; D gene: .; V gene: TRBV4-1; CDR3 DNA: TGCGCCAGCAGCCAAGGCCGGATCTCTGGAAACACCATATATTTT; CDR3 protein: CASSQGRISGNTIYF
J gene: TRBJ2-5; clone size: few; D gene: TRBD2; V gene: TRBV5-1; CDR3 DNA: TGCGCCAGCAGCTGGGGATCTAGCGGGCGTCAAGAGACCCAGTACTTC; CDR3 protein: CASSWGSSGRQETQYF
J gene: TRBJ2-2; clone size: many; D gene: .; V gene: TRBV28; CDR3 DNA: TGTGCCAGCACCAGGACTGGGGCTTGGGAGCTGTTTTTT; CDR3 protein: CASTRTGAWELFF
J gene: TRBJ2-6; clone size: many; D gene: .; V gene: TRBV4-1; CDR3 DNA: TGCGCCAGCAGCCAAGACAGTGGGGCTCCTTACTCTGGGGCCAACGTCCTGACTTTC; CDR3 protein: CASSQDSGAPYSGANVLTF
J gene: TRBJ2-5; clone size: few; D gene: .; V gene: TRBV2; CDR3 DNA: TGTGCCGGAGCGAGAGAGACCCAGTACTTC; CDR3 protein: CAGARETQYF
J gene: TRBJ2-3; clone size: many; D gene: .; V gene: TRBV12-3/TRBV12-4; CDR3 DNA: TGTGCCAGCAGACCACATCGACGAACCGATACGCAGTATTTT; CDR3 protein: CASRPHRRTDTQYF
J gene: TRBJ2-5; clone size: many; D gene: .; V gene: TRBV6-1; CDR3 DNA: TGTGCCAGCAGTCCGACAGGTCTAGGGGGGACCCAGTACTTC; CDR3 protein: CASSPTGLGGTQYF
J gene: TRBJ2-3; clone size: many; D gene: .; V gene: TRBV20-1; CDR3 DNA: TGCAGTGCAAACTCCGGGACACCCTGGGATACGCAGTATTTT; CDR3 protein: CSANSGTPWDTQYF
J gene: TRBJ1-1; clone size: many; D gene: .; V gene: TRBV19; CDR3 DNA: TGTGCCAGTACCCGGGGGGCCCGGACCATGAACACTGAAGCTTTCTTT; CDR3 protein: CASTRGARTMNTEAFF
J gene: TRBJ1-1; clone size: few; D gene: .; V gene: TRBV25-1; CDR3 DNA: TGTGCCAGTCGAGGGGAGCCAAACACTGAAGCTTTCTTT; CDR3 protein: CASRGEPNTEAFF
J gene: TRBJ2-4; clone size: .; D gene: .; V gene: TRBV4-3; CDR3 DNA: TGCGCCAGCAGCCAAGGTTTAAGGACCCAGGTGGCCAAAAACATTCAGTACTTC; CDR3 protein: CASSQGLRTQVAKNIQYF
J gene: TRBJ1-3; clone size: many; D gene: TRBD1; V gene: TRBV12-3/TRBV12-4; CDR3 DNA: TGTGCCAGCAGTTTACCGGACAGGGTATATGGAAACACCATATATTTT; CDR3 protein: CASSLPDRVYGNTIYF
J gene: TRBJ1-5; clone size: many; D gene: TRBD1; V gene: TRBV6-1; CDR3 DNA: TGTGCCAGCAGTGTGGACAGGAATCAGCCCCAGCATTTT; CDR3 protein: CASSVDRNQPQHF
J gene: TRBJ1-1; clone size: many; D gene: .; V gene: TRBV12-3/TRBV12-4; CDR3 DNA: TGTGCCAGCAGTCCTCTGGGCGATGGCACTGAAGCTTTCTTT; CDR3 protein: CASSPLGDGTEAFF
J gene: TRBJ1-2; clone size: few; D gene: .; V gene: TRBV12-3/TRBV12-4; CDR3 DNA: TGTGCCAGCAGCCTACGCAAACCTAACTATGGCTACACCTTC; CDR3 protein: CASSLRKPNYGYTF
J gene: TRBJ2-1; clone size: many; D gene: .; V gene: TRBV29-1; CDR3 DNA: TGCACCGCCGGGACGCTAGGCAATGAGCAGTTCTTC; CDR3 protein: CTAGTLGNEQFF
J gene: TRBJ2-1; clone size: many; D gene: .; V gene: TRBV12-3/TRBV12-4; CDR3 DNA: TGTGCCAGCAGTTTTTGGGATTCGACCTACAATGAGCAGTTCTTC; CDR3 protein: CASSFWDSTYNEQFF
J gene: TRBJ2-5; clone size: many; D gene: .; V gene: TRBV7-3; CDR3 DNA: TGTGCCAGCAGCTTTACGGGGCGAGGGCGAGAGACCCAGTACTTC; CDR3 protein: CASSFTGRGRETQYF
J gene: TRBJ2-3; clone size: many; D gene: TRBD1; V gene: TRBV7-8; CDR3 DNA: TGTGCCAGCAGCTTACCGACAGGGGAATCCACAGATACGCAGTATTTT; CDR3 protein: CASSLPTGESTDTQYF
J gene: TRBJ1-1; clone size: many; D gene: .; V gene: TRBV7-9; CDR3 DNA: TGTGCCAGCAGCTGGGGAAGAAACACTGAAGCTTTCTTT; CDR3 protein: CASSWGRNTEAFF
J gene: TRBJ1-2; clone size: few; D gene: .; V gene: TRBV29-1; CDR3 DNA: TGCAGCGCCGGATCCCCAAACTATGGCTACACCTTC; CDR3 protein: CSAGSPNYGYTF
J gene: TRBJ2-2; clone size: .; D gene: TRBD1; V gene: TRBV10-3; CDR3 DNA: TGTGCCATCAGGGCAGGGACAGCGAACACCGGGGAGCTGTTTTTT; CDR3 protein: CAIRAGTANTGELFF
J gene: TRBJ1-1; clone size: many; D gene: .; V gene: TRBV5-1; CDR3 DNA: TGCGCCAGCAGCTTGGAAGCCTTATTGAACACTGAAGCTTTCTTT; CDR3 protein: CASSLEALLNTEAFF
J gene: TRBJ2-3; clone size: .; D gene: .; V gene: TRBV30; CDR3 DNA: TGTGCCTGTAGGGGGATTAGGGGAGACTTCACAGATACGCAGTATTTT; CDR3 protein: CACRGIRGDFTDTQYF
J gene: TRBJ1-3; clone size: many; D gene: .; V gene: TRBV12-5; CDR3 DNA: TGTGCTAGTGGTCCGTGGGGAAACACCATATATTTT; CDR3 protein: CASGPWGNTIYF
J gene: TRBJ1-6; clone size: .; D gene: .; V gene: TRBV20-1; CDR3 DNA: TGCAGTGCTAGTGTTACGGGGTTGTTAAATTCACCCCTCCACTTT; CDR3 protein: CSASVTGLLNSPLHF
J gene: TRBJ2-3; clone size: .; D gene: TRBD2; V gene: TRBV20-1; CDR3 DNA: TGCAGTGCTCAGTTCCTAGGCGGGGGTACAGATACGCAGTATTTT; CDR3 protein: CSAQFLGGGTDTQYF
J gene: TRBJ1-5; clone size: many; D gene: .; V gene: TRBV12-3/TRBV12-4; CDR3 DNA: TGTGCCAGCAGTTTGAAGGGAGGGGCAAGTAGTCAGCCCCAGCATTTT; CDR3 protein: CASSLKGGASSQPQHF
J gene: TRBJ1-1; clone size: few; D gene: TRBD1; V gene: TRBV6-1; CDR3 DNA: TGTGCCAGCAGTCCACGACAGGGAATTAACACTGAAGCTTTCTTT; CDR3 protein: CASSPRQGINTEAFF
J gene: TRBJ2-7; clone size: .; D gene: .; V gene: TRBV6-1; CDR3 DNA: TGTGCCAGCAGCGACGACAGTCCTTCCTACGAGCAGTACTTC; CDR3 protein: CASSDDSPSYEQYF
J gene: TRBJ2-5; clone size: few; D gene: .; V gene: TRBV25-1; CDR3 DNA: TGTGCCAGCACTCTGCAGAACCAAGAGACCCAGTACTTC; CDR3 protein: CASTLQNQETQYF
J gene: TRBJ1-2; clone size: many; D gene: TRBD1; V gene: TRBV18; CDR3 DNA: TGTGCCAGCTCACCGGGACAGAATGGCTACACCTTC; CDR3 protein: CASSPGQNGYTF